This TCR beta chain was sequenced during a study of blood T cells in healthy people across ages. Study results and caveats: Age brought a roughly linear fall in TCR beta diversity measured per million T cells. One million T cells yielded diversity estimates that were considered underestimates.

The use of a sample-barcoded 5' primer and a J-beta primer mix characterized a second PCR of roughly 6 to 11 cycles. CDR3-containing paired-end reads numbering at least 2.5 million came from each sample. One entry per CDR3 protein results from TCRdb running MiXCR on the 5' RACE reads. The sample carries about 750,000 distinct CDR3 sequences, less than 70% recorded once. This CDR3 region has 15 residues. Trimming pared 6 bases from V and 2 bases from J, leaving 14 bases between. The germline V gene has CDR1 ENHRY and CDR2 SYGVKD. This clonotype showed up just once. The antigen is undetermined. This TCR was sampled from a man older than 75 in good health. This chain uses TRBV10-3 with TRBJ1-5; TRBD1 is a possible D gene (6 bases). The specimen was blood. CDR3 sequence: CAISARGVGNQPQHF. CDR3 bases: TGTGCCATCAGCGCGAGGGGGGTCGGCAATCAGCCCCAGCATTTT.